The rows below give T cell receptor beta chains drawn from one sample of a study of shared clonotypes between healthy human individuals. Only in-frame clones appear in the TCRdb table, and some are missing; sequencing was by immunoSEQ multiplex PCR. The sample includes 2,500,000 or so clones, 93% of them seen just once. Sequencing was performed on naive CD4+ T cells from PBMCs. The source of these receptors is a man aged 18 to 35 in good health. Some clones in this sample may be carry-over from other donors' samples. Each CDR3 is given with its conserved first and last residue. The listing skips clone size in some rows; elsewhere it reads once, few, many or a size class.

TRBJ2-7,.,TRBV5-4,CASSLGTSASYEQYF
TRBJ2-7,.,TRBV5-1,CASSLAPSGSLYEQYF
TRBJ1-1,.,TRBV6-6,CASRTGGNTEAFF
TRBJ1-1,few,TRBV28,CASSYGGTSNTEAFF
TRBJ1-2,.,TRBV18,CASSPTAVPSFLSGGYTF
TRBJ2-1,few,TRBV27,CASSLPLLGAEQFF
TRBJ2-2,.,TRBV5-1,CASTNSGVNTGELFF
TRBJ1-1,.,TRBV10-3,CAISESARGNTEAFF
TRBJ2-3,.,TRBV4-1,CASSQEMGTDTQYF
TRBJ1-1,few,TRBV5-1,CASSLGQDTEAFF
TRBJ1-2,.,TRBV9,CASSEMSLNYGYTF
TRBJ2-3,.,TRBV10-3,CAISEGTGSDTQYF
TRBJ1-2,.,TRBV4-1,CASSPWSGGGGGYTF
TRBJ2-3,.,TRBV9,CASSREQGPTDTQYF
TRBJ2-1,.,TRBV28,CASSFRARVYEQFF
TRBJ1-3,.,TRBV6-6,CASSSGAGNTIYF
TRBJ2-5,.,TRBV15,CATSGISGEETQYF
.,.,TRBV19,CASSKGGSRNEQYF
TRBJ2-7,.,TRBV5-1,CASSLGGRDGSYEQYF
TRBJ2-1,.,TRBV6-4,CASSDSRDLAEQFF
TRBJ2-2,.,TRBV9,CASSVAQGDTGELFF
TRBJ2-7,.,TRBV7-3,CASSSGGTRSEQYF
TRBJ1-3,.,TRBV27,CASGEQGTGNTIYF
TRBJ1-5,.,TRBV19,CASRIQSRSNQPQHF
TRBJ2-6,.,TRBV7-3,CASSLIPGSGANVLTF
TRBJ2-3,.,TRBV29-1,CSVSSGTATDTQYF
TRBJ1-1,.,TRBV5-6,CASSAGGEGDTEAFF
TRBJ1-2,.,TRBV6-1,CASSGGGYGYTF
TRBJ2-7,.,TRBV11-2,CASSFFHEQYF
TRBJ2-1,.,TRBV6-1,CASSEAASGAPEQFF